This T cell receptor (beta chain) was sequenced for a study of OX40 agonist ivuxolimab in advanced cancers. Study background: Patients assigned to dose escalation were diagnosed with hepatocellular carcinoma, melanoma, renal cell or head and neck cancer. The eligibility criteria allowed prior anti-PD-1, anti-PD-L1 or anti-CTLA-4 therapy, and approximately 38% had some.

Turning to this clone: What it recognizes is unknown.

This table comes from immunoSEQ multiplex PCR, and its TCRdb copy is limited to in-frame clones, with some not included. Here the sample spans about 90,000 clones, roughly 85% being singletons. CDR1 and CDR2 from the germline V gene are SGHTA and FQGTGA. Trimming shortened V by 3 bases and J by 4 bases, and 6 bases separated the two germline ends. The CDR3 sequence is 12 residues long. Findings and caveats of the study: The average count of expanded clones was higher among CD8+ T cells than among CD4+. Those patients achieving a partial response at 0.1-3.0 mg/kg showed among the lowest clonal expansion.

The sequencing here drew on CD4+ or CD8+ T cells sorted from blood, taken in a trial of the OX40 agonist ivuxolimab. V usage is TRBV7-3 and J usage is TRBJ2-5, with D possibly being TRBD2 (6 bases). The source of this sequence is an adult with an advanced solid tumor such as melanoma, head and neck, liver or kidney cancer. The DNA for the CDR3 is TGTGCCAGCAGCTTCGGGGGAGAGACCCAGTACTTC. This codes for CASSFGGETQYF.